Shown below are 30 T cell receptor beta chains from a single sample sequenced in a study of T cell responses to AZD1222 COVID-19 vaccine. The protocol was immunoSEQ multiplex PCR, while the TCRdb copy is restricted to in-frame clones and leaves out a portion. The table lists 190,000 or so clones, about 94% of them singletons. The specimen was peripheral blood, collected 28 days after the second AZD1222 dose. Receptor source: an adult who received the AZD1222 COVID-19 vaccine.

The chain combines TRBV7-9 with TRBJ1-4; D ambiguous. The germline V gene has CDR1 SEHNR and CDR2 FQNEAQ (reference sequence). V was cut by 2 bases and J by 3 bases, with 7 bases left in between. The CDR3 runs 14 residues. The CDR3 is CASSLSPANEKLFF. The CDR3 nucleotides read TGTGCCAGCAGCTTATCGCCAGCTAATGAAAAACTGTTTTTT. Together with reference TRBV7-9 and TRBJ1-4, the CDR3 gives the full variable domain: DTGVSQNPRHKITKRGQNVTFRCDPISEHNRLYWYRQTLGQGPEFLTYFQNEAQLEKSRLLSDRFSAERPKGSFSTLEIQRTEQGDSAMYLCASSLSPANEKLFFGSGTQLSVL.

In regard to this clone: Sequence at one end of the junction differs from germline and may be a read error. The J gene is TRBJ1-2, the V gene TRBV6-1; D gene ambiguous. Germline assignment: CDR1 MNHNS and CDR2 SASEGT. The CDR3 extends over 15 amino acids. The CDR3 DNA follows: TGTGCCAGCAGTCAAGCCGAAGCCCCTAACTATGGCTACACCTTC. Protein sequence: CASSQAEAPNYGYTF.

This chain links TRBV19 with TRBJ1-2; tentative D call: TRBD1 (5 bases). V was trimmed by 7 bases and J by 7 bases, leaving 22 bases between them. The CDR3 totals 15 residues. CDR1 LNHDA and CDR2 SQIVND come from the germline V gene (reference sequence). The CDR3 sequence: CASKGIGREVSGYTF. The DNA of the CDR3 is TGTGCCAGTAAAGGGATCGGCAGGGAGGTTAGTGGCTACACCTTC.

This clone came up a few times. The rearrangement links TRBV4-2 to TRBJ2-3, with 11 bases identical to TRBD2. The CDR3 length is 16 residues. With V trimmed by 3 bases and J by 5 bases, 7 bases remained unmatched. Germline-derived CDR1 and CDR2 are LGHNA and YNFKEQ. This CDR3 reads CASSQVAGGHRDTQYF. The CDR3 region has the DNA TGTGCCAGCAGCCAGGTAGCGGGGGGGCATAGAGATACGCAGTATTTT.

The rearrangement joins TRBV11-3 to TRBJ2-1; 9 nucleotides agree with TRBD2. V lost 0 bases and J lost 0; bases outside the gene matches: 6. This CDR3 is built from 18 residues. The V gene's germline CDR1 is SGHNT and CDR2 YENEEA. In nucleotides, the CDR3 is TGTGCCAGCAGCTTAGATAGCGGGGGAATCAGCTCCTACAATGAGCAGTTCTTC. Translated, it gives CASSLDSGGISSYNEQFF. The whole variable domain, remainder taken from reference TRBV11-3 and TRBJ2-1, is EAGVVQSPRYKIIEKKQPVAFWCNPISGHNTLYWYLQNLGQGPELLIRYENEEAVDDSQLPKDRFSAERLKGVDSTLKIQPAELGDSAVYLCASSLDSGGISSYNEQFFGPGTRLTVL.

A remark on this clone: One junction end does not reproduce the germline sequence, and a read error may be involved. The chain carries TRBV2 and TRBJ1-1; D call uncertain. In germline, CDR1 is SNHLY, CDR2 FYNNEI. The CDR3 has 11 amino acids. The CDR3 region has the DNA TGTGCCAGCACCGCTTACACGGCTTGGGTCTTT. This codes for CASTAYTAWVF.

The J gene is TRBJ2-2, the V gene TRBV18; D might be TRBD1 or TRBD2, each matching 5 bases. Trimming pared 3 bases from V and 6 bases from J, leaving 8 bases between. Germline CDR1 and CDR2: KGHSH and LQKENI. This CDR3 has 13 residues. In nucleotides, the CDR3 is TGTGCCAGCTCACCGGGACCCTCCGGGGAGCTGTTTTTT. Its translation: CASSPGPSGELFF.

The V and J genes are TRBV14 and TRBJ2-6, with unresolved D. The germline gives CDR1 SGHDN, CDR2 FVKESK. Trimming pared 3 bases from V and 0 bases from J, leaving 12 bases between. The CDR3 has 17 residues. In DNA, the CDR3 is TGTGCCAGCAGCCAGGTTTTGATGAGCTCTGGGGCCAACGTCCTGACTTTC. This encodes CASSQVLMSSGANVLTF.

The V and J genes are TRBV25-1 and TRBJ2-7; 10 bases are a match to TRBD1. The CDR3 totals 15 residues. Germline lookup yields CDR1 MGHDK and CDR2 SYGVNS. The V segment lost 4 bases and the J segment 6 bases; nucleotides outside the gene matches: 9. This CDR3 is CASSAYRDRGGEQYF. The CDR3 DNA follows: TGTGCCAGCAGTGCGTACCGGGACAGGGGAGGCGAGCAGTACTTC.

The rearrangement joins TRBV4-2 to TRBJ2-3, with D maybe TRBD1 (5 bases). Trimming shortened V by 2 bases and J by 0 bases, and 9 bases separated the two germline ends. CDR1 is LGHNA and CDR2 is YNFKEQ in the germline V gene. The CDR3 runs to 15 residues. CDR3 region: CASSQRGGSTDTQYF. The DNA of the CDR3 is TGTGCCAGCAGCCAAAGGGGCGGCAGCACAGATACGCAGTATTTT.

The rearrangement uses TRBV27 and TRBJ2-5; possible D gene TRBD2, 6 bases. The V end lost 4 bases, the J end lost 1 base, and 13 bases lay between the germline ends. Germline CDR1 is MNHEY and CDR2 is SMNVEV (reference sequence). The CDR3 contains 15 residues. The CDR3 loop is CASSWGRGSQETQYF. CDR3 bases: TGTGCCAGCAGTTGGGGACGGGGGAGCCAAGAGACCCAGTACTTC.

The chain employs TRBV7-3 and TRBJ1-1; D remains ambiguous. The CDR3 runs 13 residues. Trimming left V 4 bases short and J 5 bases short, with 11 bases between. Germline V gene data show CDR1 as SGHTA and CDR2 as FQGTGA. This CDR3 reads CASSSRKGTEAFF. DNA of the CDR3: TGTGCCAGCAGCTCCCGCAAAGGGACTGAAGCTTTCTTT.

The chain recombines TRBV27 with TRBJ2-5, with 9 nucleotides matching TRBD1. The V and J ends lost 3 bases and 5 bases, in that order; junction bases with no gene match: 4. Germline loops: CDR1 MNHEY, CDR2 SMNVEV (reference sequence). This CDR3 is built from 14 residues. The CDR3 reads CASSFTGTGETQYF. The CDR3 DNA reads TGTGCCAGCAGTTTCACCGGGACAGGGGAGACCCAGTACTTC.

This CDR3 is CASSYSGAHTQYF. The CDR3 DNA reads TGTGCCAGCAGTTACTCGGGGGCTCATACGCAGTATTTT. V and J are TRBV6-5 and TRBJ2-3, with D possibly TRBD1 on 6 matching bases. Germline V CDR1 and CDR2: MNHEY, SVGAGI. This CDR3 is built from 13 residues. V was clipped by 0 bases and J by 7 bases, with 8 bases between them.

This clone was seen just once. CDR3 DNA: TGTGCCAGCAGTTTAAGTGCAGTCGGACATCAGTACTTC. This encodes CASSLSAVGHQYF. V and J are TRBV6-5 and TRBJ2-7; D perhaps matches TRBD1 (5 bases). Germline V gene sequence: CDR1 MNHEY, CDR2 SVGAGI. Trimming cost V 4 bases and J 10 bases, with 17 bases left between them. This CDR3 spans 13 amino acids.

This rearrangement joins TRBV19 to TRBJ2-7, with D possibly called TRBD1 or TRBD2 (5 bases each). Germline loops: CDR1 LNHDA, CDR2 SQIVND (reference sequence). The CDR3 spans 15 residues. Trimming cost V 5 bases and J 9 bases, with 23 bases left between them. CDR3 residues: CASSPELGALSRQYF. The CDR3 coding sequence is TGTGCCAGTAGTCCAGAGCTCGGGGCCCTTTCGCGGCAGTACTTC. Complete variable domain (other parts from reference TRBV19 and TRBJ2-7): DGGITQSPKYLFRKEGQNVTLSCEQNLNHDAMYWYRQDPGQGLRLIYYSQIVNDFQKGDIAEGYSVSREKKESFPLTVTSAQKNPTAFYLCASSPELGALSRQYFGPGTRLTVT.

Turning to this clone: Relative to the germline gene, one junction end is altered; a read error may explain this. The J gene is TRBJ2-2, the V gene TRBV7-2; TRBD1 aligns across 7 bases. The CDR3 consists of 16 residues. Germline V lookup: CDR1 SGHTA, CDR2 FQGNSA. The CDR3 nucleotides read TGTGCCAGCAGCCAGCAGACAGGGATGAACTCCGGGGAGCTGTTTTTT. Protein product: CASSQQTGMNSGELFF.

CDR3 amino acids: CAASYQGNTEAFF. CDR3 bases: TGTGCAGCGAGCTACCAGGGCAACACTGAAGCTTTCTTT. The chain combines TRBV2 with TRBJ1-1, with D possibly TRBD1 on 5 matching bases. The CDR3 is made up of 13 amino acids. Germline V CDR1 and CDR2: SNHLY, FYNNEI.

This clone was seen a single time. The chain employs TRBV13 and TRBJ1-1; 11 bases line up with TRBD1. Germline trimming cut 5 bases from V and 5 bases from J; bases unmatched to any gene: 7. CDR1 is PRHDT and CDR2 is FYEKMQ in the germline V gene (reference sequence). This CDR3 region has 15 residues. The CDR3 reads CASSNRDRGGTEAFF. The DNA for the CDR3 is TGTGCCAGCAGCAACCGGGACAGGGGGGGGACTGAAGCTTTCTTT.

This chain connects TRBV10-2 to TRBJ2-7, with 12 bases matching TRBD2. CDR3 length equals 15 residues. V lost 10 bases and J lost 0; bases outside the gene matches: 7. The germline CDR1 and CDR2 sequences are WSHSY and SAAADI. As DNA, the CDR3 is TGCGCCACCGGGACTAGCGGGTCCCTCTCCTACGAGCAGTACTTC. It is translated as CATGTSGSLSYEQYF.

The V call is TRBV29-1, the J call TRBJ2-2, with D tentatively TRBD2 (6 bases). This CDR3 comprises 13 residues. V was trimmed by 4 bases and J by 6 bases, leaving 12 bases between them. Germline V gene sequence: CDR1 SQVTM, CDR2 ANQGSEA. The CDR3 is CSVGAGFAGELFF. CDR3 nucleotide sequence: TGCAGCGTTGGGGCGGGGTTTGCCGGGGAGCTGTTTTTT.

This chain links TRBV2 with TRBJ2-2, with TRBD1 as a possible D gene (6 bases). The V and J ends lost 3 bases and 2 bases respectively, with 10 bases between them. Germline CDR1 SNHLY, CDR2 FYNNEI. This CDR3 has 15 residues. The CDR3 protein is CASSETGPNTGELFF. In DNA form, the CDR3 reads TGTGCCAGCAGTGAGACAGGTCCTAACACCGGGGAGCTGTTTTTT.

The chain employs TRBV20-1 and TRBJ1-4; D remains unclear. Per the germline V gene, CDR1 is DFQATT and CDR2 is SNEGSKA (reference sequence). V lost 3 bases, J lost 8 bases, and 10 bases lay in between. CDR3 length: 12 residues. CDR3: CSASREGEKLFF. The CDR3 nucleotides are TGCAGTGCTAGTCGGGAGGGAGAAAAACTGTTTTTT.

The chain links TRBV5-6 to TRBJ1-1; D ambiguous. The germline V gene has CDR1 SGHDT and CDR2 YYEEEE. V was cut by 4 bases and J by 1 base, with 14 bases left in between. The CDR3 contains 15 residues. In nucleotides, the CDR3 is TGTGCCAGCAGCCTCCTGACACCAGAGAACACTGAAGCTTTCTTT. Its translation is CASSLLTPENTEAFF.

This clone turned up a few times. CDR3 sequence (DNA): TGTGCCTGGAGTGTAAAGGTAGTAGGGCAGCCCCAGCATTTT. Protein sequence: CAWSVKVVGQPQHF. The chain employs TRBV30 and TRBJ1-5; D remains unclear. V gave up 0 bases and J gave up 7 bases, with 13 bases separating them. The CDR3 loop spans 14 amino acids. Germline V gene lookup returns CDR1 GTSNPN and CDR2 SVGIG (reference sequence).

This clone came up once. The V and J genes are TRBV30 and TRBJ1-5; D not certain. This CDR3 has 13 amino acids. Germline V gene sequence: CDR1 GTSNPN, CDR2 SVGIG (reference sequence). V lost 2 bases and J lost 3, with 8 bases in between. The CDR3 here is CAWSRRDNQPQHF. The CDR3 bases are TGTGCCTGGAGTCGCAGAGACAATCAGCCCCAGCATTTT.

V and J are TRBV5-4 and TRBJ2-1; D is uncertain. Trimming shortened V by 0 bases and J by 0 bases, and 10 bases separated the two germline ends. Looked up from germline, CDR1 is SGHNT and CDR2 is YYREEE (reference sequence). The CDR3 is 16 residues long. The CDR3 here is CASSLGVFSSYNEQFF. DNA for the CDR3: TGTGCCAGCAGCTTGGGCGTTTTCAGCTCCTACAATGAGCAGTTCTTC.

The chain employs TRBV9 and TRBJ1-5; TRBD1 is a possible D gene (5 bases). The CDR3 has 13 residues. Trimming removed 0 bases from V and 7 bases from J, with 8 bases in between. Germline-derived CDR1 and CDR2 are SGDLS and YYNGEE. The CDR3 nucleotides read TGTGCCAGCAGCGTAGGGGGGACCCAGCCCCAGCATTTT. It codes for CASSVGGTQPQHF.

This clone has only one observation. CDR3 DNA: TGCGCCAGCAGCTCGGAGGACAGCCTAAACACTGAAGCTTTCTTT. Protein sequence: CASSSEDSLNTEAFF. V is TRBV5-1 and J is TRBJ1-1; a possible D gene is TRBD1 (6 bases). The CDR3 loop spans 15 amino acids. Germline V gives CDR1 SGHRS, CDR2 YFSETQ. Between the trimmed V and J ends, which lost 3 bases and 2 bases, there was a span of 14 bases.

V is TRBV28 and J is TRBJ1-1, with D tentatively TRBD1 (5 bases). Trimming took 1 base from V and 1 from J, leaving 7 bases between them. Per the germline V gene, CDR1 is MDHEN and CDR2 is SYDVKM. There are 14 residues in the CDR3. The CDR3 bases are TGTGCCAGCAGTTTATACGGGACGAACACTGAAGCTTTCTTT. Translated, it gives CASSLYGTNTEAFF.